Listed here is a single T cell receptor beta chain. No cognate antigen has been identified for it. Within one base of it there is no much larger clone, and no base qualities were kept. The CDR3 regions of human TCRbeta chains were subjected to immunosequencing. In the source study's methods: Repertoire TCRs were matched against a reference library of SARS-CoV-2-specific TCRs generated with the MIRA antigen-specificity platform. Breadth was defined as the fraction of unique TCRs that were SARS-CoV-2-associated, and depth was defined as the fraction of total T cells that were SARS-CoV-2-associated. Using the MIRA data, each spike-specific TCR was assigned both to the spike region to which the TCR was reactive and to a CD4 or CD8 class. Log10-transformed breadth and depth values were compared by one-way ANOVA with Sidak's multiple comparisons tests. Not all clones reach the TCRdb copy of this immuneACCESS table, which keeps in-frame sequences only. Checked studies attribute under half of the gap to unresolved V genes and leave the rest unexplained. The V and J calls and clone size were taken over from that table, and D and trimming were inferred from the DNA. The sample yields fewer than 200,000 clones; around nine tenths were counted once. Together, the top ten hold 3.6% of the sample.

The sample belongs to a study of T cell responses to AZD1222 COVID-19 vaccine (dated by TCRdb to about 2021). Broadly, across the study: A total of more than 230 trial participants underwent TCR sequencing, of whom about 210 received two doses of AZD1222 and some 25 received two doses of the MenACWY control vaccine. Trial participants were enrolled by age into subgroups of 18-55, 56-69 and 70-plus years, and around 140, 26 and 57 TCR-sequenced participants, respectively, were included in these subgroups.

What the research found in general, with its limitations: Because no samples from the day 14 peak response were available, repertoires could be characterized only after the peak T cell response. The whole spike protein was spanned by vaccine-associated CD4 TCRs, and dominant responses were seen in regions 160-218 and 743-854. Most participants were white British and females outnumbered males, and the authors suggested that clonal diversity may have been underestimated. After two AZD1222 doses, both the breadth and the depth of spike-specific TCRs were significantly higher than at day 0 and than in MenACWY recipients. The 56-69-year group was small, and its depth increase did not reach significance, likely because of low power. Nearly half of unique spike-specific TCRs reportedly recognized epitopes outside regions mutated in the B.1.351 and B.1.1.7 variants. Conclusions about previously exposed vaccinees are limited because only six or seven AZD1222 recipients were SARS-CoV-2 seropositive at baseline.

The cysteine opens and the phenylalanine closes a CDR3 of 15 amino acids. Only the CDR3 DNA stays, 45 bases, in frame from base 1. Clipping removes 5 bases from V and 6 bases from J, with 6 as the unmatched junction base count. Via the germline V gene, CDR1 is SNHLY and CDR2 FYNNEI. The label giving this sample's time point can be read as: about 28 days (+/-7) after the second vaccine dose. What the treatment or condition label conveys for this sample: meningococcal conjugate vaccine given as trial control. Samples from vaccinated people were obtained from the UK trials COV001 and COV002, which included a single-blind randomized controlled phase 2/3 trial of AZD1222 (ChAdOx1 nCoV-19) in healthy adults. For TCRbeta chain sequencing, PBMC samples from trial participants were taken at day 0 and at day 28 after the second dose.

The sample consisted of peripheral blood, taken 28 days after the second dose of the MenACWY control vaccine. The chain joins TRBV2 to TRBJ2-1, with 11 bases matching TRBD2. The source of this sequence is an adult who received the MenACWY meningococcal vaccine as a control. This receptor has the CDR3 CASSLSTSGVNEQFF. The bases are TGTGCCAGCAGTTTATCGACTAGCGGGGTCAATGAGCAGTTCTTC.